This T cell receptor beta chain is drawn from a study of patients and donors after allogeneic stem cell transplantation. Trimming took 2 bases from V and 4 from J; bases not matched to a gene: 6. Per the germline V gene, CDR1 is SGDLS and CDR2 is YYNGEE. The CDR3 runs to 15 residues. MiXCR, applied by TCRdb to the RT-PCR reads, yields one record per CDR3 protein. The table records 70,000 to 85,000 distinct CDR3 sequences, roughly 29% of them present only once. Sequenced material: blood, either unsorted or a sorted T cell fraction (not recorded which). The origin of this receptor is a human donor who was either an allogeneic HSCT recipient or a stem cell or donor lymphocyte infusion donor (not recorded which). It is not recorded whose cells these are; they may come from a transplant donor. The chain is built from TRBV9 and TRBJ2-7, with 10 bases matching TRBD1. CDR3 DNA: TGTGCCAGCAGCGTTGATCCGGGACAGGGGTACGAGCAGTACTTC. Its protein product is CASSVDPGQGYEQYF.